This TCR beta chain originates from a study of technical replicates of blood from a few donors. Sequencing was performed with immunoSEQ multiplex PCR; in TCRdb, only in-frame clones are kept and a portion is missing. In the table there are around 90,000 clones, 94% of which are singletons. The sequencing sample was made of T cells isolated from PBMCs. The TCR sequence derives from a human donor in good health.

CDR3 bases: TGTGCCAGTAGCCGTCTGCGGGCCTCCTACAATGAGCAGTTCTTC. Translating gives CASSRLRASYNEQFF. The J gene is TRBJ2-1, the V gene TRBV19; the D gene is possibly TRBD2 (5 bases). The germline V and J ends were trimmed by 6 bases and 0 bases, with 12 bases remaining between them. This CDR3 comprises 15 residues. CDR1 and CDR2 from the germline V gene are LNHDA and SQIVND (reference sequence).